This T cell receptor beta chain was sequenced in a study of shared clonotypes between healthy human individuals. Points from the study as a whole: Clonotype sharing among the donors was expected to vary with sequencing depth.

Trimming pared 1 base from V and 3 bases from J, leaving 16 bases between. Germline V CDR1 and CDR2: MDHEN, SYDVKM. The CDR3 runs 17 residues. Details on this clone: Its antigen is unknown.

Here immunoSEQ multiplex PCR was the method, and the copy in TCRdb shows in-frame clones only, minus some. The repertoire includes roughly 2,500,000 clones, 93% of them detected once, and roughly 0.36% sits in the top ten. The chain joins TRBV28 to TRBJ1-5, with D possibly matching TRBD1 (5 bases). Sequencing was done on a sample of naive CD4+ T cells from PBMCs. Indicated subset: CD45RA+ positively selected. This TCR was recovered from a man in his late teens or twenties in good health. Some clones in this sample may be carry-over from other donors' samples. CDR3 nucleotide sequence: TGTGCCAGCAGTTTATCCTCTTTCGGCAGGGACAATCAGCCCCAGCATTTT. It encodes CASSLSSFGRDNQPQHF.